The T cell receptor beta chain under discussion was sequenced for a study of blood T cell repertoires in COVID-19. The wider study: PBMCs, B-cell-depleted T cells, or T cells were the source of the cDNA or gDNA that made up the material.

Germline V lookup: CDR1 SQVTM, CDR2 ANQGSEA. This CDR3 is built from 14 residues. V was pared by 0 bases and J by 4 bases, with 4 bases of the junction left unmatched. In the study's own analysis: Reference gene primer amplification yielded estimated nucleated cell counts. The repertoire was sequenced with immunoSEQ multiplex PCR; TCRdb's copy has only in-frame clones and lacks some. V and J calls and clone size are those listed in that table; D and trimming were worked out from the DNA. The sample carries 120,000 to 150,000 clones, around nine tenths recorded once. This clonotype was sampled from a woman between 50 and 59 years old with active or convalescent COVID-19. The source material was peripheral blood. The chain carries TRBV29-1 and TRBJ1-2; 8 nucleotides align to TRBD1. As DNA, the CDR3 is TGCAGCGTTGAAGATCCCGGGACAGGCTATGGCTACACCTTC. Its translation is CSVEDPGTGYGYTF.